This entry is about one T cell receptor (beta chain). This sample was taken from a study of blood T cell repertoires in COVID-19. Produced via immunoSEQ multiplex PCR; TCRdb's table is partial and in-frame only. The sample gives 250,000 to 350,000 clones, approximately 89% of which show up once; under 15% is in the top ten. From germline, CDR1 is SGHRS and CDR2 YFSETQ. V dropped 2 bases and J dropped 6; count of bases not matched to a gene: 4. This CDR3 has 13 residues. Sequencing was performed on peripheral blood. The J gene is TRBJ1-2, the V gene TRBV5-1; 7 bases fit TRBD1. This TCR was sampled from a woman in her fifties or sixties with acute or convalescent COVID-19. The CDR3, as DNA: TGCGCCAGCAGCTTTGACAGGGAGAATGGCTACACCTTC. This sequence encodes CASSFDRENGYTF. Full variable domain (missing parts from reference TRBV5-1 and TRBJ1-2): KAGVTQTPRYLIKTRGQQVTLSCSPISGHRSVSWYQQTPGQGLQFLFEYFSETQRNKGNFPGRFSGRQFSNSRSEMNVSTLELGDSALYLCASSFDRENGYTFGSGTRLTVV.